What follows are 15 T cell receptor beta chains derived from one specimen sequenced in a study of blood T cell repertoires in COVID-19. Repertoires were generated with immunoSEQ multiplex PCR, while TCRdb's copy carries only in-frame clones and drops some. Altogether approximately 110,000 clones are present, approximately 92% being singletons, with the ten largest covering roughly 30%. Material: peripheral blood. Every receptor here comes from a woman of 80 years or more with acute or convalescent COVID-19.

This clone has a handful of counts. The chain carries TRBV28 and TRBJ2-3, with 15 bases matching TRBD2. CDR1 is MDHEN and CDR2 is SYDVKM in the germline V gene. This CDR3 is 19 amino acids long. V trimming: 6 bases; J trimming: 0 bases; junction bases outside the gene matches: 10. This CDR3 is CASRRPGLAGGPSTDTQYF. CDR3 coding DNA: TGTGCCAGCAGGCGCCCGGGACTAGCGGGGGGCCCTAGCACAGATACGCAGTATTTT.

As DNA, the CDR3 is TGTGCCAGCAGCGCGGGACAGAATCAGCCCCAGCATTTT. Residues: CASSAGQNQPQHF. The rearrangement uses TRBV9 and TRBJ1-5, with TRBD1 matching over 7 bases. The germline V gene has CDR1 SGDLS and CDR2 YYNGEE. Germline trimming cut 3 bases from V and 4 bases from J; bases unmatched to any gene: 1. The CDR3 spans 13 residues.

The J gene is TRBJ2-2, the V gene TRBV5-1, with D unclear. This CDR3 comprises 14 residues. V dropped 0 bases and J dropped 3 bases, with 6 bases sitting between them. In germline, CDR1 is SGHRS, CDR2 YFSETQ. The CDR3 nucleotides are TGCGCCAGCAGCTTGGACGGGTACACCGGGGAGCTGTTTTTT. This gives the protein CASSLDGYTGELFF.

A single count supports this clone. The chain combines TRBV13 with TRBJ2-3; 9 positions match TRBD1. Germline V gives CDR1 PRHDT, CDR2 FYEKMQ (reference sequence). The CDR3 runs 17 residues. J lost 1 base, V lost 4 bases, and 9 bases had no gene match. CDR3 sequence: CASSSAGTGLGTDTQYF. CDR3 DNA sequence: TGTGCCAGCAGCTCCGCCGGGACAGGGTTGGGCACAGATACGCAGTATTTT.

This rearrangement joins TRBV28 to TRBJ2-1; maybe TRBD1 (6 bases). V lost 5 bases and J lost 5, with 16 bases in between. CDR3 length equals 15 residues. Germline CDR1 MDHEN, CDR2 SYDVKM. This CDR3 is CASSPIGTHNNEQFF. DNA for the CDR3: TGTGCCAGCAGTCCTATAGGGACACACAACAATGAGCAGTTCTTC.

The V and J genes are TRBV28 and TRBJ1-3; TRBD1 is a possible D gene (5 bases). CDR3 length equals 16 residues. Trimming cost V 3 bases and J 2 bases, with 14 bases left between them. CDR1 is MDHEN, CDR2 SYDVKM, per germline. CDR3 bases: TGTGCCAGCAGTTTTAGGCCCCGGGGGACTGGAAACACCATATATTTT. Protein sequence: CASSFRPRGTGNTIYF.

The CDR3 DNA reads TGTGCCAGCAGTGAAATCCCCGACAGGGACTATGGCTACACCTTC. This translates into CASSEIPDRDYGYTF. V and J are TRBV6-1 and TRBJ1-2; TRBD1 matches at 7 bases. With V trimmed by 2 bases and J by 3 bases, 6 bases remained unmatched. The CDR3 is 15 amino acids. In germline, CDR1 is MNHNS, CDR2 SASEGT.

V is TRBV14 and J is TRBJ1-1; possible D gene TRBD1, 5 bases. The CDR3 extends over 13 amino acids. The germline V gene has CDR1 SGHDN and CDR2 FVKESK. Between the trimmed V and J ends, which lost 7 bases and 3 bases, there was a span of 12 bases. The CDR3: CASTWGPDTEAFF. The DNA for the CDR3 is TGTGCCAGCACCTGGGGCCCCGACACTGAAGCTTTCTTT. Variable domain in full (rest from reference TRBV14 and TRBJ1-1): EAGVTQFPSHSVIEKGQTVTLRCDPISGHDNLYWYRRVMGKEIKFLLHFVKESKQDESGMPNNRFLAERTGGTYSTLKVQPAELEDSGVYFCASTWGPDTEAFFGQGTRLTVV.

The chain links TRBV19 to TRBJ1-3, with D possibly TRBD1 on 6 matching bases. Germline CDR1 and CDR2: LNHDA and SQIVND (reference sequence). The V end was cut by 3 bases, the J end by 0 bases, with 15 bases between. This CDR3 has 17 amino acids. The CDR3 is CASSMGPQGSSGNTIYF. The CDR3 DNA reads TGTGCCAGTAGTATGGGACCGCAGGGGAGCTCTGGAAACACCATATATTTT. The whole variable domain, remainder taken from reference TRBV19 and TRBJ1-3, is DGGITQSPKYLFRKEGQNVTLSCEQNLNHDAMYWYRQDPGQGLRLIYYSQIVNDFQKGDIAEGYSVSREKKESFPLTVTSAQKNPTAFYLCASSMGPQGSSGNTIYFGEGSWLTVV.

The CDR3 DNA reads as TGTGCCAGCAGGGCAGGGGGCCTTGGAAACACCATATATTTT. Translating gives CASRAGGLGNTIYF. The rearrangement joins TRBV6-5 to TRBJ1-3; TRBD1 aligns across 8 bases. This CDR3 spans 14 amino acids. Germline loops: CDR1 MNHEY, CDR2 SVGAGI. V was clipped by 6 bases and J by 3 bases; unmatched bases: 4.

The chain combines TRBV5-4 with TRBJ2-2, with TRBD1 identical over 8 bases. The junction had 13 bases not matched to a gene; V was cut back by 5 bases and J by 4 bases. The germline V gene encodes CDR1 SGHNT and CDR2 YYREEE (reference sequence). The CDR3 has 17 residues. DNA of the CDR3: TGTGCCAGCAGACCTGGACAGGGTTTAGCTAGCACCGGGGAGCTGTTTTTT. It specifies CASRPGQGLASTGELFF.

V is TRBV29-1 and J is TRBJ2-5; 9 bases line up with TRBD2. The CDR3 contains 18 residues. Trimming at V came to 4 bases and at J to 1 base, leaving 16 bases not matched to a gene. From germline, CDR1 is SQVTM and CDR2 ANQGSEA. CDR3 sequence: CSVVPFSGGPYLQETQYF. The CDR3 nucleotides read TGCAGCGTTGTTCCGTTTAGCGGGGGCCCCTACCTCCAAGAGACCCAGTACTTC.

This sequence joins TRBV19 and TRBJ2-7, with a possible D match to TRBD1 (5 bases). Germline CDR1 reads LNHDA; CDR2 reads SQIVND (reference sequence). The CDR3 extends over 16 amino acids. Trimming took off 5 bases at V and 3 bases at J, with 20 bases between the two ends. CDR3 sequence (DNA): TGTGCCAGTAGTCCCTCCGGTCGACAGAATAGCTACGAGCAGTACTTC. Translation gives CASSPSGRQNSYEQYF.

The V call is TRBV18, the J call TRBJ1-3, with TRBD1 as a possible D gene (5 bases). The germline V gene has CDR1 KGHSH and CDR2 LQKENI. The CDR3 contains 16 residues. Trimming left V 2 bases short and J 1 base short, with 12 bases between. The CDR3 region has the DNA TGTGCCAGCTCACCATCGGGGGTCGAGTCTGGAAACACCATATATTTT. This codes for CASSPSGVESGNTIYF.

J is TRBJ2-7 and V is TRBV7-9, with 7 bases matching TRBD2. CDR3 size: 14 residues. J was trimmed by 2 bases and V by 3 bases; bases with no gene match: 4. The germline V gene has CDR1 SEHNR and CDR2 FQNEAQ (reference sequence). The CDR3: CASSLGGSTYEQYF. The CDR3 DNA is TGTGCCAGCAGCTTGGGAGGGAGTACCTACGAGCAGTACTTC.